This T cell receptor (beta chain) derives from a study of blood T cells in healthy people across ages. Study conclusions and caveats: Both naive CD4+ cell counts and diversity were greater in long-lived donors than in aged donors. The study could not conclusively compare naive and antigen-experienced cells, given its unsorted PBMCs.

This CDR3 spans 14 amino acids. Germline values: CDR1 MNHEY, CDR2 SVGEGT. V shed 4 bases and J 7 bases; nucleotides not matched to a gene: 6. Drawing of peripheral blood yielded 7.5 to 10 milliliters from each donor. Together with a sample-barcoded 5' primer, a J-beta primer mix was included in a second PCR lasting roughly 6 to 12 cycles. Every cDNA molecule bore a tag from a template-switch adaptor containing 12 random nucleotides. TCRdb fed the 5' RACE reads into MiXCR, producing one record per CDR3 protein. The sample lists some 1.5 million distinct CDR3 sequences; roughly 43% were seen once. Regarding this clonotype: Its target is unknown.

The sequence was obtained from a woman aged 18-29 years in good health. The sequenced material came from blood. The J gene is TRBJ1-1, the V gene TRBV6-2 or TRBV6-3; 10 bases are shared with TRBD1. DNA of the CDR3: TGTGCCAGCAGTTCGCCGGGACAGGGGCGTGAAGCTTTCTTT. It is translated as CASSSPGQGREAFF.